The rows below give T cell receptor beta chains drawn from one sample of a study of cytotoxic CD8 clonotypes in ibrutinib-treated CLL. Only in-frame clones appear in the TCRdb table, and some are missing; sequencing was by immunoSEQ multiplex PCR. Of almost 250,000 clones listed, 70% are singletons. Specimen: PBMCs, collected after 24 months of ibrutinib treatment. The source is a human donor with chronic lymphocytic leukemia. CDR3s include the opening cysteine and the closing phenylalanine or tryptophan. Fields, in order: CDR3 protein, V gene, clone size, J gene. Clone size is stated in some rows and not others, as once, few, many or a class when expanded.

CDR3: CASSIETGREQYF; V: TRBV5-4; size: -; J: TRBJ2-7
CDR3: CASSPFQGEQPQHF; V: TRBV2; size: -; J: TRBJ1-5
CDR3: CASSLGELYTGELFF; V: TRBV5-1; size: -; J: TRBJ2-2
CDR3: CASTSTVAQHF; V: TRBV28; size: -; J: TRBJ1-5
CDR3: CASSDRDRAVTQPQHF; V: TRBV7-8; size: -; J: TRBJ1-5
CDR3: CASSEYTLRGARAFF; V: TRBV25-1; size: -; J: TRBJ1-1
CDR3: CASSPLGYSYNEQFF; V: TRBV18; size: -; J: TRBJ2-1
CDR3: CASSSRGNTEAFF; V: TRBV27; size: -; J: TRBJ1-1
CDR3: CASSSTGVNTEAFF; V: TRBV4-2; size: -; J: TRBJ1-1
CDR3: CASSKGLRASGTSSYNEQFF; V: TRBV21-1; size: -; J: TRBJ2-1
CDR3: CASRTLFTEAFF; V: TRBV25-1; size: -; J: TRBJ1-1
CDR3: CSAGYSNQPQHF; V: TRBV29-1; size: -; J: TRBJ1-5
CDR3: CASSKSPGTGSNIQYF; V: TRBV9; size: once; J: TRBJ2-4
CDR3: CASTLGQAETDTQYF; V: TRBV7-3; size: -; J: TRBJ2-3
CDR3: CAWSGGISYEQYF; V: TRBV30; size: -; J: TRBJ2-7
CDR3: CASSPFKQPGGYTF; V: TRBV28; size: -; J: TRBJ1-2
CDR3: CASSQEPLRGDQPQHF; V: TRBV4-1; size: -; J: TRBJ1-5
CDR3: CASDSLETWGGYTF; V: TRBV19; size: -; J: TRBJ1-2
CDR3: CASSFTPSGRGGYDPHSSYEQYF; V: TRBV5-1; size: -; J: TRBJ2-7
CDR3: CASSVRDRFLTSYTF; V: TRBV9; size: -; J: TRBJ1-2
CDR3: CSVDIGHPYEQYF; V: TRBV29-1; size: -; J: TRBJ2-7
CDR3: CASSQGGGADYEQYF; V: TRBV6-5; size: -; J: TRBJ2-7
CDR3: CASSLSVGELFF; V: TRBV10-1; size: few; J: TRBJ2-2
CDR3: CASSPPFGGRQWDEQFF; V: TRBV9; size: -; J: TRBJ2-1
CDR3: CARSRCEEDTEAFF; V: TRBV6-8; size: -; J: TRBJ1-1
CDR3: CASSGASGRWETQYF; V: TRBV6-1; size: -; J: TRBJ2-5
CDR3: CSVRGTGASNYGYTF; V: TRBV29-1; size: -; J: TRBJ1-2
CDR3: CASSQQRPGSNEQFF; V: TRBV4-3; size: -; J: TRBJ2-1
CDR3: CASTRGWDSTYEQYF; V: TRBV7-8; size: -; J: TRBJ2-7
CDR3: CATSAPGRGDYEQYF; V: TRBV15; size: -; J: TRBJ2-7
CDR3: CAWSVRVNEQFF; V: TRBV30; size: -; J: TRBJ2-1
CDR3: CASSLYGGLDTEAFF; V: TRBV28; size: -; J: TRBJ1-1
CDR3: CASSYSGGAKDGYTF; V: TRBV28; size: -; J: TRBJ1-2
CDR3: CAWIPGTGGTEAFF; V: TRBV30; size: once; J: TRBJ1-1
CDR3: CASRDSEDNTIYF; V: TRBV5-1; size: few; J: TRBJ1-3
CDR3: CATSLDRLKNIQYF; V: TRBV15; size: -; J: TRBJ2-4
CDR3: CAIMGDRSSSYNEQFF; V: TRBV10-3; size: -; J: TRBJ2-1
CDR3: CASSPPGQGGNEQFF; V: TRBV18; size: -; J: TRBJ2-1
CDR3: CASSLSGSYEQYF; V: TRBV7-2; size: -; J: TRBJ2-7
CDR3: CSVESTGAAYEQYF; V: TRBV29-1; size: -; J: TRBJ2-7
CDR3: CASSQEDSLGNQPQHF; V: TRBV18; size: -; J: TRBJ1-5
CDR3: CASRMTVKNTEAFF; V: TRBV28; size: few; J: TRBJ1-1
CDR3: CASSFGPLNEQYF; V: TRBV28; size: once; J: TRBJ2-7
CDR3: CASSHPQGGNSEAFF; V: TRBV5-1; size: -; J: TRBJ1-1
CDR3: CAWTSSSGNTIYF; V: TRBV30; size: -; J: TRBJ1-3
CDR3: CASSLLADQETQYF; V: TRBV7-2; size: once; J: TRBJ2-5
CDR3: CASSVYQGHTEAFF; V: TRBV19; size: -; J: TRBJ1-1
CDR3: CASSRGSDGTDTQYF; V: TRBV6-5; size: few; J: TRBJ2-3
CDR3: CASSSNRQGRNEQFF; V: TRBV7-8; size: -; J: TRBJ2-1
CDR3: CAWEEQVGNTIYF; V: TRBV30; size: -; J: TRBJ1-3
CDR3: CATSLGDRGQRQYF; V: TRBV15; size: -; J: TRBJ2-7
CDR3: CATSMGPVNEQFF; V: TRBV15; size: -; J: TRBJ2-1
CDR3: CASKPGQLRTDTQYF; V: TRBV6-5; size: -; J: TRBJ2-3